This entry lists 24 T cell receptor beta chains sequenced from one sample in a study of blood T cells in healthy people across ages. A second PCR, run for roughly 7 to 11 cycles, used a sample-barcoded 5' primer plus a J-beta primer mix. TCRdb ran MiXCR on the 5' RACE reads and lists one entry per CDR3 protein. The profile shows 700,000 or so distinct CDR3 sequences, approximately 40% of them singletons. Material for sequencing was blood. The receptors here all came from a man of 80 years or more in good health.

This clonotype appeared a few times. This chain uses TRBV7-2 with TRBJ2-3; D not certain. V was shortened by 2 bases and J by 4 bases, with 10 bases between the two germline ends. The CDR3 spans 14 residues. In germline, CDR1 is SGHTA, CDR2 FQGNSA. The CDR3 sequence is CASSLSLTPDTQYF. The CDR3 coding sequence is TGTGCCAGCAGCTTATCGCTAACCCCAGATACGCAGTATTTT. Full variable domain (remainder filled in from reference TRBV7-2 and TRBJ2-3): GAGVSQSPSNKVTEKGKDVELRCDPISGHTALYWYRQSLGQGLEFLIYFQGNSAPDKSGLPSDRFSAERTGGSVSTLTIQRTQQEDSAVYLCASSLSLTPDTQYFGPGTRLTVL.

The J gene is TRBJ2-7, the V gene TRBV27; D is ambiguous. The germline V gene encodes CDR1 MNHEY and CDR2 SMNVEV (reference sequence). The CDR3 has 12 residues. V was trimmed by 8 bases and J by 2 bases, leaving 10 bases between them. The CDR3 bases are TGTGCCAGCGGATACGGAACCTACGAGCAGTACTTC. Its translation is CASGYGTYEQYF.

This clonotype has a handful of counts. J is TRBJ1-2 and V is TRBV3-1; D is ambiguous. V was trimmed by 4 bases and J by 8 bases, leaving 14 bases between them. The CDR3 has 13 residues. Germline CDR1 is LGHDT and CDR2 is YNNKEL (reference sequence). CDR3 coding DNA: TGTGCCAGCAGCCCTCTCGGCAGGACCGGCTACACCTTC. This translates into CASSPLGRTGYTF. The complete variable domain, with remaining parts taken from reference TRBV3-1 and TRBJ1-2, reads DTAVSQTPKYLVTQMGNDKSIKCEQNLGHDTMYWYKQDSKKFLKIMFSYNNKELIINETVPNRFSPKSPDKAHLNLHINSLELGDSAVYFCASSPLGRTGYTFGSGTRLTVV.

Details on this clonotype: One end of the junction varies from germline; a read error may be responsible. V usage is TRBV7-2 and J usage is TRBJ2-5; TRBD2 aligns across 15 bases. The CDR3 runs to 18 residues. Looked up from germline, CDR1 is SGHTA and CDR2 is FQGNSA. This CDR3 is CASSSGLAGGGPQGTQYF. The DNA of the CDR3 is TGTGCCAGCAGCTCCGGACTAGCGGGGGGGGGGCCTCAAGGGACCCAGTACTTC.

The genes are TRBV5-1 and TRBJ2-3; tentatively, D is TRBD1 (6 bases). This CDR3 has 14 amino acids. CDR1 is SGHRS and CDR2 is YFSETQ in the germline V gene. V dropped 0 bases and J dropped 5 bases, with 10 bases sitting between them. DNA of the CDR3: TGCGCCAGCAGCTTGGAAGGGGGAGTAGATACGCAGTATTTT. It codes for CASSLEGGVDTQYF. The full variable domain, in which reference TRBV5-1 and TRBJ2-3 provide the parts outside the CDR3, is KAGVTQTPRYLIKTRGQQVTLSCSPISGHRSVSWYQQTPGQGLQFLFEYFSETQRNKGNFPGRFSGRQFSNSRSEMNVSTLELGDSALYLCASSLEGGVDTQYFGPGTRLTVL.

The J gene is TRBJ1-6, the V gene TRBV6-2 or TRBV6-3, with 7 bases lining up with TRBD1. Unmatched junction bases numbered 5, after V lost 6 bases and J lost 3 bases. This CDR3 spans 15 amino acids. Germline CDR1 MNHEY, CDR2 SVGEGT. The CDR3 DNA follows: TGTGCCAGCAGCCCGGGACAGCTCTATAATTCACCCCTCCACTTT. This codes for CASSPGQLYNSPLHF.

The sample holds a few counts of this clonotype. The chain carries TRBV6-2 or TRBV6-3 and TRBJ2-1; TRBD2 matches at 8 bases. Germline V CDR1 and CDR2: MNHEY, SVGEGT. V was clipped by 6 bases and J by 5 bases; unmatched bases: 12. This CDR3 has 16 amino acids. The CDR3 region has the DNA TGTGCCAGCAGCCCGCGTCGGACTAGCCCCGACAATGAGCAGTTCTTC. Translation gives CASSPRRTSPDNEQFF.

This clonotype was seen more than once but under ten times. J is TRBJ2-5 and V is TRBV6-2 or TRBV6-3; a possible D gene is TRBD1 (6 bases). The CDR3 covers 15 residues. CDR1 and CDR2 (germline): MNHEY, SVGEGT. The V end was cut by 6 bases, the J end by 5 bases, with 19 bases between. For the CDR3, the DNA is TGTGCCAGCAGCGGTACCGGGACACCCACGGAGACCCAGTACTTC. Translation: CASSGTGTPTETQYF.

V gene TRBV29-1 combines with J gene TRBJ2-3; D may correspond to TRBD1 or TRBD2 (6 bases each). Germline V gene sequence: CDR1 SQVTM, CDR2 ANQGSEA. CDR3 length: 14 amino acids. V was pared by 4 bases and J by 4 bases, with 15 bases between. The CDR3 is CSVASGGKADTQYF. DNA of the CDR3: TGCAGCGTTGCGTCCGGGGGCAAGGCAGATACGCAGTATTTT.

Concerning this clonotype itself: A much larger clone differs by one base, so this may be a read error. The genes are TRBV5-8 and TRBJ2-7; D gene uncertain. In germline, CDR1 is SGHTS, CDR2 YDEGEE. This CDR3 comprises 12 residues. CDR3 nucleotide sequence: TGTGCCAGCTCGGGCCTCTCCTGCGAGCAGTACTTC. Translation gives CASSGLSCEQYF.

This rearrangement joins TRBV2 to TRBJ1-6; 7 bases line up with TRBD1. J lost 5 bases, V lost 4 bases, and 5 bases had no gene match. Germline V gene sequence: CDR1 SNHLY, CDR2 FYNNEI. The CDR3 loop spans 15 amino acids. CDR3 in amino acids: CASSAAQGNNSPLHF. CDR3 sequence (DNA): TGTGCCAGCAGTGCCGCACAGGGGAATAATTCACCCCTCCACTTT.

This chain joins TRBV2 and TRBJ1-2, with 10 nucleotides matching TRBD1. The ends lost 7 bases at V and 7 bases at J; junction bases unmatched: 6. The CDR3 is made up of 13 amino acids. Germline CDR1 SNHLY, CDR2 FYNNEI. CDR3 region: CASTGQGTAGYTF. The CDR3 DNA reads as TGTGCCAGCACGGGACAGGGGACGGCTGGCTACACCTTC.

CDR3 in amino acids: CASSQDRALYDEQYF. As DNA, the CDR3 is TGTGCCAGCAGCCAGGACAGGGCCCTCTACGATGAGCAGTACTTC. This sequence joins TRBV4-2 and TRBJ2-1; 8 bases map to TRBD1. Matching the DNA end better, TRBJ2-7 makes the J call doubtful. This CDR3 has 15 residues. The V gene's germline CDR1 is LGHNA and CDR2 YNFKEQ.

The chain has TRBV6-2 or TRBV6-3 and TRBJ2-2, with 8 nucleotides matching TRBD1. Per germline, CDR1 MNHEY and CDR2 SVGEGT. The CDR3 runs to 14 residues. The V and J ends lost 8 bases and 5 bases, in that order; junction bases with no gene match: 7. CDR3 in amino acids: CASGGQGWTGELFF. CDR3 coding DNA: TGTGCCAGCGGAGGACAGGGTTGGACCGGGGAGCTGTTTTTT.

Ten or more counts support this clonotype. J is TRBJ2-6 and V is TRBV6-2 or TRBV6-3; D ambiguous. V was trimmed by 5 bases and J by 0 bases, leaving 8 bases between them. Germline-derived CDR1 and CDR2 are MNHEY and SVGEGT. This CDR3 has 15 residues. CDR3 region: CASSLPRSGANVLTF. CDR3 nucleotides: TGTGCCAGCAGTCTCCCCCGCTCTGGGGCCAACGTCCTGACTTTC.

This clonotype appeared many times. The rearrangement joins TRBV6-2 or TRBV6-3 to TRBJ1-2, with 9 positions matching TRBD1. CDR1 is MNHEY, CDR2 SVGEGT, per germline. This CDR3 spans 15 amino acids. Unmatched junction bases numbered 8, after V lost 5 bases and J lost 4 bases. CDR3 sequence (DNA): TGTGCCAGCAGTCCAGGACAGGGGAAACGCTATGGCTACACCTTC. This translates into CASSPGQGKRYGYTF.

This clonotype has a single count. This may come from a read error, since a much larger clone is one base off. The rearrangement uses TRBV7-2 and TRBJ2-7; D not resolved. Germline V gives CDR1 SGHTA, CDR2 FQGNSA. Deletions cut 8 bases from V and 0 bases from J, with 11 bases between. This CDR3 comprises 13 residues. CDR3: CASRLGYSYEQYF. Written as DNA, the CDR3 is TGTGCCAGCCGCCTGGGCTACTCCTACGAGCAGTACTTC. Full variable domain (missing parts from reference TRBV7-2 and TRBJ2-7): GAGVSQSPSNKVTEKGKDVELRCDPISGHTALYWYRQSLGQGLEFLIYFQGNSAPDKSGLPSDRFSAERTGGSVSTLTIQRTQQEDSAVYLCASRLGYSYEQYFGPGTRLTVT.

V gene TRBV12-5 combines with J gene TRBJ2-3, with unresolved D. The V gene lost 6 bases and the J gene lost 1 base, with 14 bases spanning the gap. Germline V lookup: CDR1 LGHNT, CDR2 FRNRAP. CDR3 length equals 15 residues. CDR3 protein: CASGVGYDGTDTQYF. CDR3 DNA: TGTGCTAGTGGCGTGGGCTACGATGGCACAGATACGCAGTATTTT.

CDR3 in DNA: TGTGCCAGCAGTTTAGGAGCGGGAGGTGGCAATGAGCAGTTCTTC. Translated, it gives CASSLGAGGGNEQFF. The chain is built from TRBV12-3 or TRBV12-4 and TRBJ2-1; 9 bases agree with TRBD2. V lost 1 base to trimming and J lost 6 bases; unmatched junction nucleotides: 4. This CDR3 has 15 residues.

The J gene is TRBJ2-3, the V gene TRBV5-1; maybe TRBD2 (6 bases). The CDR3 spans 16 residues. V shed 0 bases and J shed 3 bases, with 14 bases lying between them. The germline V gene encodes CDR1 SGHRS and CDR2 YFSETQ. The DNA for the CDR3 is TGCGCCAGCAGCTTGGATCGGGGGAAGGGAACAGATACGCAGTATTTT. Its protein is CASSLDRGKGTDTQYF.

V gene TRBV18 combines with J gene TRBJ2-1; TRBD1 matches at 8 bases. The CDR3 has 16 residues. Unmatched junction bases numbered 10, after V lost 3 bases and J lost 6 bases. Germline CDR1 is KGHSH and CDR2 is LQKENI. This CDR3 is CASSPLMDRVINEQFF. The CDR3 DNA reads TGTGCCAGCTCACCTCTTATGGACAGGGTTATCAATGAGCAGTTCTTC. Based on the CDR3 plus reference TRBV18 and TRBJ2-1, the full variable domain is NAGVMQNPRHLVRRRGQEARLRCSPMKGHSHVYWYRQLPEEGLKFMVYLQKENIIDESGMPKERFSAEFPKEGPSILRIQQVVRGDSAAYFCASSPLMDRVINEQFFGPGTRLTVL.

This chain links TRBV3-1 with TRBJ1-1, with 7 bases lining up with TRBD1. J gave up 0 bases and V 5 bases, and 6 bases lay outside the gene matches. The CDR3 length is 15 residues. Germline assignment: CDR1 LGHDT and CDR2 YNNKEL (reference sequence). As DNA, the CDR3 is TGTGCCAGCAGCGCACGACAGGGAATGAACACTGAAGCTTTCTTT. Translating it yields CASSARQGMNTEAFF.

CDR3 DNA: TGCAGTGTGGCGCTAGCGGCCAACGAGCAGTACTTC. Translation gives CSVALAANEQYF. The genes are TRBV20-1 and TRBJ2-5, with 7 bases identical to TRBD2. The J call is uncertain, as TRBJ2-7 better fits the DNA end. Germline CDR1 reads DFQATT; CDR2 reads SNEGSKA (reference sequence). The length of the CDR3 is 12 residues.

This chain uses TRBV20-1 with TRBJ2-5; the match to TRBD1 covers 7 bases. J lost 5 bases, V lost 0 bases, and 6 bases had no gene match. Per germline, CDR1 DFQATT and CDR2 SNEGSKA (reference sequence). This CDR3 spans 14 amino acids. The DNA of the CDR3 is TGCAGTGCTAGAGACGGGAACAGGGGTGAGACCCAGTACTTC. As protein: CSARDGNRGETQYF.